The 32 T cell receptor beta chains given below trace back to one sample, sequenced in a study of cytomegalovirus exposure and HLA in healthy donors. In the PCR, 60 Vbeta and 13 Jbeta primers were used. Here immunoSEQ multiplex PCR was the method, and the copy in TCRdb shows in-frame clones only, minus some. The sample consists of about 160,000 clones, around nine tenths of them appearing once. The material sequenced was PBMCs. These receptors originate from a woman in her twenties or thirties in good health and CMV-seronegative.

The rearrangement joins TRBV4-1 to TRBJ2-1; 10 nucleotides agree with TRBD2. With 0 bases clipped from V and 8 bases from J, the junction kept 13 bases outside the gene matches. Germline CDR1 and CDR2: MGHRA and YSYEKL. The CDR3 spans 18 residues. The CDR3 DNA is TGCGCCAGCAGCCAAGATTTCGCCGGCCTAGCGGGAGTGGATGAGCAGTTCTTC. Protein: CASSQDFAGLAGVDEQFF.

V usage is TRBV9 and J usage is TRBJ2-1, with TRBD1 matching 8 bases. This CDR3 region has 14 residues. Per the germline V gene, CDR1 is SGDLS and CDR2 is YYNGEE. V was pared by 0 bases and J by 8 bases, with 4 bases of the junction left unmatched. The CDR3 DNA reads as TGTGCCAGCAGCGTAGTGGACAGGGTTGATGAGCAGTTCTTC. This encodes CASSVVDRVDEQFF.

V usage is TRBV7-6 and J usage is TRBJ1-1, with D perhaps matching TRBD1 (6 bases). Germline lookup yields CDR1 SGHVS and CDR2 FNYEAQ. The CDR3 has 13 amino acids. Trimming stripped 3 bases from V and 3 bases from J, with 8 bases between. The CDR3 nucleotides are TGTGCCAGCAGCTTGGACAGTTACACTGAAGCTTTCTTT. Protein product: CASSLDSYTEAFF.

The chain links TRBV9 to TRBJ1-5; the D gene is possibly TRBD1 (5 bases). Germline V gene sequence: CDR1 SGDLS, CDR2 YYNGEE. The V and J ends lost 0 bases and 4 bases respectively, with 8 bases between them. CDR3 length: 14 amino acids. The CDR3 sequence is CASSVEPGNQPQHF. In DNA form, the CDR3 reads TGTGCCAGCAGCGTAGAGCCAGGGAATCAGCCCCAGCATTTT.

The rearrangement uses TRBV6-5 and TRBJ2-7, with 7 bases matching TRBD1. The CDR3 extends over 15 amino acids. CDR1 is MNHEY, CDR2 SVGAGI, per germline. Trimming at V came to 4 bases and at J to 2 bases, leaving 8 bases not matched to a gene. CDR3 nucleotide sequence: TGTGCCAGCAGTTTGAGATGGGACAGCCCCTACGAGCAGTACTTC. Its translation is CASSLRWDSPYEQYF.

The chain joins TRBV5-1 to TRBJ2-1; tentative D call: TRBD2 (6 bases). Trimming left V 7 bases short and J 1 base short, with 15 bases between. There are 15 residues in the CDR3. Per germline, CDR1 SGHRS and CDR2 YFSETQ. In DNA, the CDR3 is TGCGCCAGCGGATGGGGGGAGCCTTCCTACAATGAGCAGTTCTTC. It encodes CASGWGEPSYNEQFF.

The CDR3 spells CASSSGLRGGAFF. CDR3 sequence (DNA): TGTGCCAGCAGTTCCGGACTAAGGGGGGGAGCTTTCTTT. V and J are TRBV28 and TRBJ1-1; TRBD1 might be the D (6 bases). Germline CDR1 MDHEN, CDR2 SYDVKM. The CDR3 is made up of 13 amino acids. With 4 bases removed from V and 10 bases from J, the gap between germline ends came to 16 bases.

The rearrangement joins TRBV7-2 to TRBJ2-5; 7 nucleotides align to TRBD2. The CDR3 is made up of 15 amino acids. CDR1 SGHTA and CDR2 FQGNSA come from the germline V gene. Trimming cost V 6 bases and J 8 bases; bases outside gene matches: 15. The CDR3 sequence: CASSRPGSGYGTQYF. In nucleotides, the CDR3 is TGTGCCAGCAGTCGTCCGGGTAGCGGGTATGGAACCCAGTACTTC.

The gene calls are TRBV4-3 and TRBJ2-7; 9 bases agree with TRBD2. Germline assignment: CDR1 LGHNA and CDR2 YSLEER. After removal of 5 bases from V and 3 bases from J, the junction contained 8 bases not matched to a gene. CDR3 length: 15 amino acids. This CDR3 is CASSKAGGSFYEQYF. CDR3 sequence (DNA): TGCGCCAGCAGCAAAGCGGGGGGCAGTTTCTACGAGCAGTACTTC.

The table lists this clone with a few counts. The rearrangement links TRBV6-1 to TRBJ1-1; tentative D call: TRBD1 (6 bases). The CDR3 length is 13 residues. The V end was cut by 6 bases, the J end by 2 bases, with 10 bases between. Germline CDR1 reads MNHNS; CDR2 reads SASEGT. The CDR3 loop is CASRGHFNTEAFF. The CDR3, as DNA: TGTGCCAGCAGGGGACACTTTAACACTGAAGCTTTCTTT.

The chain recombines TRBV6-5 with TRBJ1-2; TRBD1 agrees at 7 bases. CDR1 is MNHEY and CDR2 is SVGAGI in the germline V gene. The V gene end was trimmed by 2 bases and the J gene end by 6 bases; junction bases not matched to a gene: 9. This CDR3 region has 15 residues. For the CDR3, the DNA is TGTGCCAGCAGTTACGGTCAGGGGGTTTCGAATGGCTACACCTTC. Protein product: CASSYGQGVSNGYTF.

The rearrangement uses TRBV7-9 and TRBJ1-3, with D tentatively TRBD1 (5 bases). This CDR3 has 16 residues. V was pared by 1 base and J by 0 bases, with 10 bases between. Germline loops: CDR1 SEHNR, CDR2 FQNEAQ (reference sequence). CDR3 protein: CASSLVTANSGNTIYF. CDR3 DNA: TGTGCCAGCAGCTTAGTGACAGCAAACTCTGGAAACACCATATATTTT.

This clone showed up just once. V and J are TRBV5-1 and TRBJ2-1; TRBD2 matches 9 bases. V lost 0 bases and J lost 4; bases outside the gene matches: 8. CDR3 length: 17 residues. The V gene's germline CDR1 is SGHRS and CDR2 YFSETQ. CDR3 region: CASSLGLAAAGYNEQFF. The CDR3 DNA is TGCGCCAGCAGCTTGGGACTAGCGGCTGCTGGGTACAATGAGCAGTTCTTC.

The CDR3 DNA follows: TGTGCCTGGAGTGTAATCCGGAAGGGGAATGAAAAACTGTTTTTT. This encodes CAWSVIRKGNEKLFF. The chain joins TRBV30 to TRBJ1-4, with a weak D call TRBD1 (5 bases). Per germline, CDR1 GTSNPN and CDR2 SVGIG (reference sequence). V lost 0 bases, J lost 5 bases, and 13 bases lay in between. The CDR3 is made up of 15 amino acids.

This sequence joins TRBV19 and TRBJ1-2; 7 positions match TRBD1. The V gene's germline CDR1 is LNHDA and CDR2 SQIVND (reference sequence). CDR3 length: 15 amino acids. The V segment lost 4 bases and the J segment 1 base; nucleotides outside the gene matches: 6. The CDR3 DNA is TGTGCCAGTAGTAGAGGGACAGTGAGTAACTATGGCTACACCTTC. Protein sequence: CASSRGTVSNYGYTF. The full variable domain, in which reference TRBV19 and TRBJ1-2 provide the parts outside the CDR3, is DGGITQSPKYLFRKEGQNVTLSCEQNLNHDAMYWYRQDPGQGLRLIYYSQIVNDFQKGDIAEGYSVSREKKESFPLTVTSAQKNPTAFYLCASSRGTVSNYGYTFGSGTRLTVV.

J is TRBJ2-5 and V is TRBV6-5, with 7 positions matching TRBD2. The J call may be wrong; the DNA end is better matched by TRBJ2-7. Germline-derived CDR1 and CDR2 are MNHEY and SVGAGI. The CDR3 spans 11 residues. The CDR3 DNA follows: TGTGCCAGCAACGCGGGGGTCGAGCAGTACTTC. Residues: CASNAGVEQYF.

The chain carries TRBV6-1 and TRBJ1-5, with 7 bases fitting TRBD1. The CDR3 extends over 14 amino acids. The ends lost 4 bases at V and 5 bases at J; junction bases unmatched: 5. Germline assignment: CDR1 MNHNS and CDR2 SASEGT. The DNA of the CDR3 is TGTGCCAGCAGTGCAACAGGGGTAGATCAGCCCCAGCATTTT. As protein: CASSATGVDQPQHF.

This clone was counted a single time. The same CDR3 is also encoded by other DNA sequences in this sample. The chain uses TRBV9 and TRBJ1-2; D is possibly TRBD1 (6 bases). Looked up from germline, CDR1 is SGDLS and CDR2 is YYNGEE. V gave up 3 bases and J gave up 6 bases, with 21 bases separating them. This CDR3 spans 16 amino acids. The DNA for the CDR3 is TGTGCCAGCAGCGCCTCCGGGACATGGAGTCTCCATGGCTACACCTTC. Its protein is CASSASGTWSLHGYTF.

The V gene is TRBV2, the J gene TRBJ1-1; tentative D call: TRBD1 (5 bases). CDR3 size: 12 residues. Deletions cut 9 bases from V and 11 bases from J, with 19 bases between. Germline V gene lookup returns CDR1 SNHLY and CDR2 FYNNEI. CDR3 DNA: TGTGCCAGAGGCAGGGAGGGGAGTGAGGCTTTCTTT. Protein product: CARGREGSEAFF.

This CDR3 is CASSLSGGSRFEAFF. In DNA, the CDR3 is TGCGCCAGCAGCTTATCAGGGGGCAGCAGGTTTGAAGCTTTCTTT. The chain combines TRBV5-1 with TRBJ1-1, with 8 positions matching TRBD1. Unmatched junction bases numbered 10, after V lost 2 bases and J lost 7 bases. CDR1 is SGHRS, CDR2 YFSETQ, per germline. The CDR3 spans 15 residues.

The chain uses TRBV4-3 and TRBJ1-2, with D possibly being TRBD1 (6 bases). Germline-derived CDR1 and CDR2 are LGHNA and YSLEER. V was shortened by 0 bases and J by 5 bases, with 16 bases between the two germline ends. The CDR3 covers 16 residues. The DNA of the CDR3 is TGCGCCAGCAGCCAAGATACAAACAGGGCGGATTATGGCTACACCTTC. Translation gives CASSQDTNRADYGYTF.

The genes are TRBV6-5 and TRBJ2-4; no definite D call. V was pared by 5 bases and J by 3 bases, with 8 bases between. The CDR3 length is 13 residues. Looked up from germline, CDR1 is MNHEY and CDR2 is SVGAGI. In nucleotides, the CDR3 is TGTGCCAGCAGTGGGTCGGGCAAAAACATTCAGTACTTC. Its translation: CASSGSGKNIQYF.

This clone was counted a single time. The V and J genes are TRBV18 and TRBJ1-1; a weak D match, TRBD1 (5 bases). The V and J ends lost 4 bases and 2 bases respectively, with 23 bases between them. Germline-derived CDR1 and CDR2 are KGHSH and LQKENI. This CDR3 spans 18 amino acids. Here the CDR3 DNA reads TGTGCCAGCTCACGAAGTCAGGGTCGCGGGGTGGGAAACACTGAAGCTTTCTTT. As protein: CASSRSQGRGVGNTEAFF.

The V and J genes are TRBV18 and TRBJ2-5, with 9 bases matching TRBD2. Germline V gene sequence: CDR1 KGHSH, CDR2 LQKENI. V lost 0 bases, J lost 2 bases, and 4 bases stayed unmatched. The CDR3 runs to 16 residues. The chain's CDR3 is CASSPPGLAGQETQYF. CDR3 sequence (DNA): TGTGCCAGCTCACCACCGGGTCTAGCGGGGCAAGAGACCCAGTACTTC.

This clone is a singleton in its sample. CDR3 coding DNA: TGTGCCAGCAGCCCTATGGGACAGGGCTACAATGAGCAGTTCTTC. It yields the protein CASSPMGQGYNEQFF. This chain uses TRBV14 with TRBJ2-1; the match to TRBD1 covers 9 bases. After removal of 4 bases from V and 3 bases from J, the junction contained 4 bases not matched to a gene. The CDR3 runs to 15 residues. From germline, CDR1 is SGHDN and CDR2 FVKESK.

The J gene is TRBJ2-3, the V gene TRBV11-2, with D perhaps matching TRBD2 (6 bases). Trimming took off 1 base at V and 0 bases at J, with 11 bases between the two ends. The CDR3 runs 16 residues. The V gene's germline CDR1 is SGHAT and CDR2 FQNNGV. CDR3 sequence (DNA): TGTGCCAGCAGCTTAGGTATAGCGGAAAGCACAGATACGCAGTATTTT. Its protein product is CASSLGIAESTDTQYF.

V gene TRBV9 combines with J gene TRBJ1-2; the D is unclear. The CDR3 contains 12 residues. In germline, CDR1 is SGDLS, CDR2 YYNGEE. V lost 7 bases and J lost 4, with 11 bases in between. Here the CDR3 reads CASGDGSYGYTF. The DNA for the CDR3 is TGTGCCAGCGGAGACGGAAGCTATGGCTACACCTTC.

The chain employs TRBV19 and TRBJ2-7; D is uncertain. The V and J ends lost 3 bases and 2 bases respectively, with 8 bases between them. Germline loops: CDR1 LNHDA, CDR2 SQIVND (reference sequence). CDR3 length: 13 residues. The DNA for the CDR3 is TGTGCCAGTAGTATCGGGTGGGCCTACGAGCAGTACTTC. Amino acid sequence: CASSIGWAYEQYF. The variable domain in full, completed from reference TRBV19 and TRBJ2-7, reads DGGITQSPKYLFRKEGQNVTLSCEQNLNHDAMYWYRQDPGQGLRLIYYSQIVNDFQKGDIAEGYSVSREKKESFPLTVTSAQKNPTAFYLCASSIGWAYEQYFGPGTRLTVT.

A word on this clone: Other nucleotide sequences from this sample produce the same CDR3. The CDR3 reads CASSLELAGDNEQFF. The CDR3 DNA is TGTGCCAGCAGCTTAGAACTAGCGGGGGACAATGAGCAGTTCTTC. The chain links TRBV7-9 to TRBJ2-1; 11 bases are a match to TRBD2. CDR3 length: 15 amino acids. J gave up 5 bases and V 1 base, and 1 base lay outside the gene matches. Germline CDR1 and CDR2: SEHNR and FQNEAQ (reference sequence).

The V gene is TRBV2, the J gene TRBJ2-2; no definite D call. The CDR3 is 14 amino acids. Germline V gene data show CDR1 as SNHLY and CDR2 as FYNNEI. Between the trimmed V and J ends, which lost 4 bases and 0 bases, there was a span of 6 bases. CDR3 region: CASSGATNTGELFF. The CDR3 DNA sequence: TGTGCCAGCAGTGGCGCCACGAACACCGGGGAGCTGTTTTTT.

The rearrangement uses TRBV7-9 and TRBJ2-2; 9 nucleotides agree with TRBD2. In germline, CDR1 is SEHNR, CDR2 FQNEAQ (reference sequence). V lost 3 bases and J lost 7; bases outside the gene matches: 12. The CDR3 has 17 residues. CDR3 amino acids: CASSLVGLAGSGGELFF. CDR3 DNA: TGTGCCAGCAGCTTGGTTGGCCTAGCGGGGAGTGGCGGGGAGCTGTTTTTT.

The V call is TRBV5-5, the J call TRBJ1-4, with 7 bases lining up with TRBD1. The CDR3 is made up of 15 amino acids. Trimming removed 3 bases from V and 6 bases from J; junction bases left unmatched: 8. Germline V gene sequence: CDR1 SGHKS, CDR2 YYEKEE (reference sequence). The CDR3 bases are TGTGCCAGCAGCTCCTCCTTTGGACAGGATGAAAAACTGTTTTTT. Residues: CASSSSFGQDEKLFF.